The 27 T cell receptor beta chains reported below all come from one sample, sequenced in a study of shared clonotypes between healthy human individuals. Sequenced by immunoSEQ multiplex PCR; TCRdb stores in-frame clones only, minus some. This sample yields under 1,100,000 clones, of which about 74% are seen a single time; around 1.4% belongs to the top ten. What was sequenced was memory CD4+ T cells sorted from blood. Subset denoted: CD45RA-negative fraction. All receptors derive from a young man in good health.

The chain uses TRBV14 and TRBJ2-5; D is ambiguous. With 4 bases removed from V and 1 base from J, the gap between germline ends came to 4 bases. This CDR3 spans 12 amino acids. Germline values: CDR1 SGHDN, CDR2 FVKESK. For the CDR3, the DNA is TGTGCCAGCAGCCGTTTCCAAGAGACCCAGTACTTC. Amino acids: CASSRFQETQYF.

V gene TRBV12-5 combines with J gene TRBJ2-7; no clear D. The germline V and J ends were trimmed by 5 bases and 3 bases, with 11 bases remaining between them. Germline CDR1 LGHNT, CDR2 FRNRAP. This CDR3 has 13 residues. The CDR3 spells CASGQKAHYEQYF. For the CDR3, the DNA is TGTGCTAGTGGTCAAAAGGCCCACTACGAGCAGTACTTC.

The chain combines TRBV2 with TRBJ2-7, with 9 positions matching TRBD2. CDR3 length: 14 residues. Germline CDR1 and CDR2: SNHLY and FYNNEI. V shed 2 bases and J 7 bases; nucleotides not matched to a gene: 6. The CDR3 reads CASSEFLAGREQYF. In DNA, the CDR3 is TGTGCCAGCAGTGAATTCCTAGCGGGAAGGGAGCAGTACTTC.

This chain links TRBV20-1 with TRBJ2-1; D might be TRBD1 (5 bases). The CDR3 consists of 10 residues. Trimming left V 6 bases short and J 10 bases short, with 10 bases between. Germline lookup yields CDR1 DFQATT and CDR2 SNEGSKA (reference sequence). CDR3 DNA sequence: TGCAGTGCAAAGGGGTTAGAGCAGTTCTTC. This gives the protein CSAKGLEQFF.

Remarks on this clone: In the same sample, other DNA sequences code for this CDR3. This chain joins TRBV10-1 and TRBJ2-7; D gene ambiguous. The V gene's germline CDR1 is WNHNN and CDR2 SYGVQD (reference sequence). With 0 bases removed from V and 1 base from J, the gap between germline ends came to 4 bases. CDR3 length: 13 amino acids. This CDR3 reads CASSESGSYEQYF. Here the CDR3 DNA reads TGCGCCAGCAGTGAGTCCGGTTCCTACGAGCAGTACTTC.

A few counts support this clone. The rearrangement uses TRBV6-5 and TRBJ2-7; 11 nucleotides match TRBD2. The CDR3 loop spans 15 amino acids. The J segment lost 2 bases and the V segment lost 0 bases, leaving 0 bases of the junction unmatched. The germline V gene encodes CDR1 MNHEY and CDR2 SVGAGI. As DNA, the CDR3 is TGTGCCAGCAGTTACTCTAGCGGGGGGGCCTACGAGCAGTACTTC. Amino acids: CASSYSSGGAYEQYF.

The chain combines TRBV30 with TRBJ1-6, with D possibly being TRBD1 (6 bases). V lost 5 bases and J 12 bases, leaving 14 bases between the germline ends. This CDR3 contains 12 residues. Germline V gene data show CDR1 as GTSNPN and CDR2 as SVGIG (reference sequence). The CDR3 bases are TGTGCCTGGGAGGGGGTAGGTCTACCCCTCCACTTT. This sequence encodes CAWEGVGLPLHF.

This clone was picked up one time. The genes are TRBV4-1 and TRBJ2-7, with 7 bases matching TRBD1. The length of the CDR3 is 14 residues. Losses at the gene ends were 8 bases for V and 1 base for J; bases not matched to a gene: 8. CDR1 and CDR2 (germline): MGHRA, YSYEKL. CDR3 residues: CASSIGTASYEQYF. For the CDR3, the DNA is TGCGCCAGCTCGATCGGGACAGCATCCTACGAGCAGTACTTC.

On this clone itself: Distinct nucleotide sequences in the sample also encode this CDR3. This rearrangement joins TRBV19 to TRBJ2-7; TRBD1 matches 7 bases. This CDR3 has 14 amino acids. CDR1 LNHDA and CDR2 SQIVND come from the germline V gene (reference sequence). V dropped 3 bases and J dropped 2; count of bases not matched to a gene: 4. The CDR3 is CASSMTGLTYEQYF. Written as DNA, the CDR3 is TGTGCCAGTAGTATGACAGGGTTGACCTACGAGCAGTACTTC.

The rearrangement joins TRBV7-2 to TRBJ2-5; D gene uncertain. Trimming pared 5 bases from V and 2 bases from J, leaving 12 bases between. In germline, CDR1 is SGHTA, CDR2 FQGNSA. CDR3 length: 14 residues. The CDR3 bases are TGTGCCAGCAGCCTCACCCTGGTTCAAGAGACCCAGTACTTC. It yields the protein CASSLTLVQETQYF.

The chain uses TRBV25-1 and TRBJ2-7; 7 bases are shared with TRBD1. Germline V gives CDR1 MGHDK, CDR2 SYGVNS. Trimming at V came to 7 bases and at J to 2 bases, leaving 2 bases not matched to a gene. The CDR3 totals 12 residues. The DNA for the CDR3 is TGTGCCAGCAACAGGGGCACCTACGAGCAGTACTTC. Translated, it gives CASNRGTYEQYF.

Details on this clone: Since a much larger clone is just one base distant, this may be a read error. This CDR3 reads CASSSGVNSPLHF. DNA for the CDR3: TGTGCCAGCAGTTCAGGGGTTAATTCACCCCTCCACTTT. The chain combines TRBV6-6 with TRBJ1-6; D is perhaps TRBD1 (6 bases). Between the trimmed V and J ends, which lost 4 bases and 6 bases, there was a span of 7 bases. The CDR3 runs 13 residues. Germline V gives CDR1 MNHNY, CDR2 SVGAGI (reference sequence).

This clone was counted between two and nine times. Other DNA sequences in the sample encode the same CDR3. The V call is TRBV11-2, the J call TRBJ1-1; tentative D call: TRBD1 (5 bases). Germline CDR1 reads SGHAT; CDR2 reads FQNNGV. This CDR3 has 14 residues. V lost 1 base, J lost 1 base, and 7 bases lay in between. The CDR3 protein is CASSLVGGNTEAFF. The DNA for the CDR3 is TGTGCCAGCAGCTTAGTCGGGGGGAACACTGAAGCTTTCTTT.

Comment on this clone: Additional DNA sequences in this sample encode the identical CDR3. The V and J genes are TRBV12-5 and TRBJ2-2, with D possibly being TRBD2 (5 bases). This CDR3 spans 13 amino acids. Germline-derived CDR1 and CDR2 are LGHNT and FRNRAP. The germline V and J ends were trimmed by 3 bases and 5 bases, with 7 bases remaining between them. The CDR3 DNA follows: TGTGCTAGTGGTTTACGGGGAACCGGGGAGCTGTTTTTT. Its translation: CASGLRGTGELFF.

For the CDR3, the DNA is TGCGCCAGCAGATGGGGGAGGGCCGGCACAGATACGCAGTATTTT. Its protein is CASRWGRAGTDTQYF. The V call is TRBV5-1, the J call TRBJ2-3; TRBD2 agrees at 7 bases. There are 15 residues in the CDR3. Germline loops: CDR1 SGHRS, CDR2 YFSETQ. V lost 5 bases and J lost 1; bases outside the gene matches: 7.

CDR3 bases: TGCAGCGTTGAAAGGCCCCAGCAGGGTCGCGGAGGCTACACCTTC. This gives the protein CSVERPQQGRGGYTF. This sequence joins TRBV29-1 and TRBJ1-2; maybe TRBD1 (5 bases). The CDR3 loop spans 15 amino acids. From germline, CDR1 is SQVTM and CDR2 ANQGSEA. V lost 2 bases to trimming and J lost 8 bases, with 21 bases between them. Combining the CDR3 with reference TRBV29-1 and TRBJ1-2 gives the whole variable domain SAVISQKPSRDICQRGTSLTIQCQVDSQVTMMFWYRQQPGQSLTLIATANQGSEATYESGFVIDKFPISRPNLTFSTLTVSNMSPEDSSIYLCSVERPQQGRGGYTFGSGTRLTVV.

The table lists this clone with a count of one. The CDR3 here is CASSQGQGLTNEKLFF. The CDR3, as DNA: TGTGCCAGCAGTCAAGGACAGGGATTAACTAATGAAAAACTGTTTTTT. The rearrangement uses TRBV6-6 and TRBJ1-4; 8 bases fit TRBD1. This CDR3 has 16 amino acids. The V segment lost 5 bases and the J segment 1 base; nucleotides outside the gene matches: 6. Germline-derived CDR1 and CDR2 are MNHNY and SVGAGI (reference sequence).

The rearrangement links TRBV4-3 to TRBJ2-3; tentative D call: TRBD1 (6 bases). The ends were cut back, 0 bases at V and 3 bases at J, with 10 bases in the middle. The length of the CDR3 is 15 residues. The germline V gene has CDR1 LGHNA and CDR2 YSLEER. The CDR3 sequence: CASSQEGGTTDTQYF. CDR3 DNA sequence: TGCGCCAGCAGCCAAGAAGGGGGAACGACAGATACGCAGTATTTT.

The chain carries TRBV18 and TRBJ2-1; the D is unclear. V shed 3 bases and J shed 0 bases, with 15 bases lying between them. The germline V gene encodes CDR1 KGHSH and CDR2 LQKENI. The CDR3 is 17 residues long. The CDR3: CASSPRLPSVSYNEQFF. In DNA, the CDR3 is TGTGCCAGCTCACCTAGACTTCCCTCGGTCTCCTACAATGAGCAGTTCTTC.

CDR3 nucleotides: TGTGCCAGCAGCTTTTCCAGGGGGAACACTGAAGCTTTCTTT. This encodes CASSFSRGNTEAFF. The V and J genes are TRBV11-2 and TRBJ1-1; tentatively, D is TRBD1 (6 bases). V lost 3 bases to trimming and J lost 1 base, with 9 bases between them. This CDR3 spans 14 amino acids. Germline V lookup: CDR1 SGHAT, CDR2 FQNNGV.

The table lists this clone with a few counts. DNA of the CDR3: TGTGGATCGGTAAGCGGGAGAAACAACGAGCAGTACTTC. Translating gives CGSVSGRNNEQYF. V usage is TRBV6-1 and J usage is TRBJ2-7; 8 positions match TRBD2. The CDR3 consists of 13 residues. Germline loops: CDR1 MNHNS, CDR2 SASEGT.

The chain carries TRBV30 and TRBJ2-3, with 15 bases aligning to TRBD2. The CDR3 sequence is 15 residues long. The J segment lost 6 bases and the V segment lost 7 bases, leaving 8 bases of the junction unmatched. Germline V CDR1 and CDR2: GTSNPN, SVGIG (reference sequence). The CDR3 reads CAYRGTSGRFDTQYF. In nucleotides, the CDR3 is TGTGCCTACAGAGGGACTAGCGGGAGGTTTGATACGCAGTATTTT. Looking up the rest from reference TRBV30 and TRBJ2-3 gives the full variable domain: SQTIHQWPATLVQPVGSPLSLECTVEGTSNPNLYWYRQAAGRGLQLLFYSVGIGQISSEVPQNLSASRPQDRQFILSSKKLLLSDSGFYLCAYRGTSGRFDTQYFGPGTRLTVL.

The rearrangement uses TRBV18 and TRBJ1-1, with a weak D call TRBD1 (6 bases). The CDR3 is made up of 14 amino acids. The V gene lost 3 bases and the J gene lost 5 bases, with 13 bases spanning the gap. Germline V lookup: CDR1 KGHSH, CDR2 LQKENI. CDR3 sequence (DNA): TGTGCCAGCTCACCGGGATCCCAGGGGACTGAAGCTTTCTTT. This codes for CASSPGSQGTEAFF.

This rearrangement joins TRBV6-6 to TRBJ2-1; D uncertain. V lost 7 bases and J 5 bases, leaving 9 bases between the germline ends. CDR1 MNHNY and CDR2 SVGAGI come from the germline V gene (reference sequence). The CDR3 length is 12 residues. The CDR3 sequence is CASTAQNNEQFF. Here the CDR3 DNA reads TGTGCCAGCACGGCACAGAACAATGAGCAGTTCTTC.

This rearrangement joins TRBV7-6 to TRBJ1-6, with D perhaps matching TRBD1 (6 bases). This CDR3 is built from 16 residues. CDR1 is SGHVS and CDR2 is FNYEAQ in the germline V gene. Trimming pared 5 bases from V and 4 bases from J, leaving 15 bases between. The CDR3 is CASSPNPGDYNSPLHF. The CDR3 DNA follows: TGTGCCAGCAGCCCGAACCCAGGGGATTATAATTCACCCCTCCACTTT.

On this clone: Different DNA sequences within this sample yield the same CDR3. This chain joins TRBV19 and TRBJ2-1; the match to TRBD2 covers 11 bases. CDR3 length equals 15 residues. After removal of 3 bases from V and 3 bases from J, the junction contained 1 base not matched to a gene. Germline V gene data show CDR1 as LNHDA and CDR2 as SQIVND (reference sequence). CDR3 residues: CASSIGTSGYNEQFF. The CDR3 DNA is TGTGCCAGTAGTATCGGGACTAGCGGCTACAATGAGCAGTTCTTC. Filled out from reference TRBV19 and TRBJ2-1, the complete variable domain reads DGGITQSPKYLFRKEGQNVTLSCEQNLNHDAMYWYRQDPGQGLRLIYYSQIVNDFQKGDIAEGYSVSREKKESFPLTVTSAQKNPTAFYLCASSIGTSGYNEQFFGPGTRLTVL.

The chain is built from TRBV5-6 and TRBJ2-5; weak D call: TRBD2 (7 bases). The CDR3 totals 14 residues. V was clipped by 4 bases and J by 7 bases, with 17 bases between them. Germline CDR1 SGHDT, CDR2 YYEEEE. The CDR3 DNA reads as TGTGCCAGCAGCCCCGGGGCGGGGGCCCGGACCCAGTACTTC. Encoded protein: CASSPGAGARTQYF.